The 11 T cell receptor beta chains in this list originate from one sample, sequenced in a study of T cell changes during pregnancy in multiple sclerosis. The protocol was immunoSEQ multiplex PCR, while the TCRdb copy is restricted to in-frame clones and leaves out a portion. The sample has around 63,000 clones; roughly 91% are singletons. The material sequenced was peripheral blood, taken in the third trimester of pregnancy. The receptors come from a female donor in good health, enrolled as a control in a pregnancy study.

V usage is TRBV4-1 and J usage is TRBJ2-2; TRBD1 agrees at 12 bases. J was trimmed by 4 bases and V by 0 bases; bases with no gene match: 3. Germline CDR1 is MGHRA and CDR2 is YSYEKL. The CDR3 is 17 amino acids. As DNA, the CDR3 is TGCGCCAGCAGCCAAGAGGGGACAGGGGGCCTCACCGGGGAGCTGTTTTTT. Translated, it gives CASSQEGTGGLTGELFF.

The CDR3 sequence: CASSADTQYF. The DNA of the CDR3 is TGTGCCAGCTCCGCAGATACGCAGTATTTT. The chain links TRBV19 to TRBJ2-3; unclear D gene. The germline CDR1 and CDR2 sequences are LNHDA and SQIVND (reference sequence). This CDR3 region has 10 residues. V gave up 9 bases and J gave up 4 bases, with 5 bases separating them.

CDR3 nucleotides: TGTGCCAGCTCCCAGGGCCCTGGGGAGACCCAGTACTTC. Amino acid sequence: CASSQGPGETQYF. This chain links TRBV18 with TRBJ2-5; possible D gene TRBD1, 5 bases. The CDR3 spans 13 residues. The V gene's germline CDR1 is KGHSH and CDR2 LQKENI. V lost 6 bases, J lost 5 bases, and 13 bases lay in between.

The chain carries TRBV6-1 and TRBJ2-3; no definite D call. This CDR3 has 15 residues. Trimming cost V 4 bases and J 0 bases, with 11 bases left between them. The germline V gene encodes CDR1 MNHNS and CDR2 SASEGT. The CDR3 DNA is TGTGCCAGCAGTGTTTTTTCTGCGAGCACAGATACGCAGTATTTT. This encodes CASSVFSASTDTQYF.

The sample holds a few counts of this clone. The genes are TRBV1 and TRBJ2-7; TRBD1, as called in the table, went unchecked against the DNA. TRBV1 is a documented pseudogene. The CDR3 consists of 19 residues. The CDR3 region has the DNA TGCACCAGCAGCCAAGAGGAGACAGCGATCTTCCCTATCTCCTACGAGCAGTACTTC. As protein: CTSSQEETAIFPISYEQYF.

The J gene is TRBJ2-3, the V gene TRBV9; 9 bases are shared with TRBD2. This CDR3 spans 16 amino acids. The germline gives CDR1 SGDLS, CDR2 YYNGEE. The V gene end was trimmed by 2 bases and the J gene end by 3 bases; junction bases not matched to a gene: 7. CDR3 loop: CASSVGNSGSTDTQYF. In nucleotides, the CDR3 is TGTGCCAGCAGCGTTGGAAATAGCGGGAGTACAGATACGCAGTATTTT.

This clone was observed a few times. The CDR3 protein is CASTSGLSTDTQYF. The CDR3 nucleotides are TGTGCCAGCACTAGCGGATTAAGCACAGATACGCAGTATTTT. J is TRBJ2-3 and V is TRBV6-1, with 7 positions matching TRBD2. V lost 7 bases to trimming and J lost 0 bases; unmatched junction nucleotides: 4. Germline V gene data show CDR1 as MNHNS and CDR2 as SASEGT. The CDR3 has 14 amino acids.

CDR3 in DNA: TGTGCCAGCAGTGAAGTGAGCGGGAGCAGTACAGATACGCAGTATTTT. As protein: CASSEVSGSSTDTQYF. The chain has TRBV6-1 and TRBJ2-3; 8 bases map to TRBD2. Per germline, CDR1 MNHNS and CDR2 SASEGT. V trimming: 1 base; J trimming: 3 bases; junction bases outside the gene matches: 6. CDR3 length: 16 residues.

The rearrangement joins TRBV7-9 to TRBJ2-1; D gene uncertain. Between the trimmed V and J ends, which lost 4 bases and 9 bases, there was a span of 16 bases. CDR3 length equals 14 residues. Germline lookup yields CDR1 SEHNR and CDR2 FQNEAQ (reference sequence). CDR3 bases: TGTGCCAGCAGCTCACGCCAGAACCTGCCTGAGCAGTTCTTC. It encodes CASSSRQNLPEQFF.

The V gene is TRBV7-6, the J gene TRBJ2-1, with D perhaps TRBD2 (5 bases). Germline CDR1 reads SGHVS; CDR2 reads FNYEAQ. The V end was cut by 1 base, the J end by 9 bases, with 10 bases between. This CDR3 has 13 residues. The CDR3 region is CASSLETGSEQFF. The CDR3 coding sequence is TGTGCCAGCAGCTTAGAGACGGGGAGTGAGCAGTTCTTC.

This clone turned up a few times. CDR3 DNA sequence: TGTGCCAGCAGCCTACAGGGGATGGAGGAAAAACTGTTTTTT. This encodes CASSLQGMEEKLFF. This chain links TRBV7-9 with TRBJ1-4, with 7 positions matching TRBD1. The length of the CDR3 is 14 residues. V shed 5 bases and J 8 bases; nucleotides not matched to a gene: 8. The germline CDR1 and CDR2 sequences are SEHNR and FQNEAQ (reference sequence).